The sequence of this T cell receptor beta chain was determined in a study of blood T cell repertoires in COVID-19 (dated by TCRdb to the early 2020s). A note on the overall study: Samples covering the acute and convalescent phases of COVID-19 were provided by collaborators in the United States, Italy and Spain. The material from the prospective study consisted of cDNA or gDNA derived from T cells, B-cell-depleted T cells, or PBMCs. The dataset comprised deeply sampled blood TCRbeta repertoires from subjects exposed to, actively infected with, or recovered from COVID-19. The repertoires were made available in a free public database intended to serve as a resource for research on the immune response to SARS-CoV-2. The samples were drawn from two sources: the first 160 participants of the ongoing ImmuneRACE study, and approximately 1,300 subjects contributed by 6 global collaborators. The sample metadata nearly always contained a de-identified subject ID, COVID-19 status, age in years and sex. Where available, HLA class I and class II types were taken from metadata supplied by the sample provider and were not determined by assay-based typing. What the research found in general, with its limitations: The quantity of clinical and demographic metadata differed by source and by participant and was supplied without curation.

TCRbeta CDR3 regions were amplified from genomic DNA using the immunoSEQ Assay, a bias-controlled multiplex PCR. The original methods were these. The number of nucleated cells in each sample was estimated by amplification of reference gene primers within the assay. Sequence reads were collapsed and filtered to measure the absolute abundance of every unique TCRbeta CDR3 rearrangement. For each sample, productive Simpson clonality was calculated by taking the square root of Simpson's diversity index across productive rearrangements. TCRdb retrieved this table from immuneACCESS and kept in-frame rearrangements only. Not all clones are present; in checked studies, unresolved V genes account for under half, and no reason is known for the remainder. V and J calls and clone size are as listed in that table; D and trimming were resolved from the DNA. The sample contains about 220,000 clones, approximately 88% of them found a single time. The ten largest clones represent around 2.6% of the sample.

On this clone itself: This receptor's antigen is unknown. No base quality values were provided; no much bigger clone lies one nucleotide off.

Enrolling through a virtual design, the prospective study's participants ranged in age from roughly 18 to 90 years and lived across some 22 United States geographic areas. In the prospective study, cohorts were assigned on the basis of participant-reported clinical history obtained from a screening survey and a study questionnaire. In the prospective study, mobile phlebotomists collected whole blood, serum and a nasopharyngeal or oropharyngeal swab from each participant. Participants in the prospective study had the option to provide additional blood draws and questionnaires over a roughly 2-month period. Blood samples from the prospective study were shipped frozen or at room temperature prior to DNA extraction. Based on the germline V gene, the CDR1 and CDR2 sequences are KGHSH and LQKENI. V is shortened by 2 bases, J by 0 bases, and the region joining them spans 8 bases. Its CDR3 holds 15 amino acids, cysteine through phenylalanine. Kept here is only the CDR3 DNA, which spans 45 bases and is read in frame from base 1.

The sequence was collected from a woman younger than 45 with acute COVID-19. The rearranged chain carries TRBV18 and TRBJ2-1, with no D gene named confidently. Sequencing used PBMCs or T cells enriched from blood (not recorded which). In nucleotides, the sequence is TGTGCCAGCTCACCAGACATGAGCTCCTACAATGAGCAGTTCTTC. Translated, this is CASSPDMSSYNEQFF.